Listed here is a single TCR beta chain. Method: immunoSEQ multiplex PCR; TCRdb's copy keeps in-frame clones and lacks some. The sample has approximately 89,000 clones; about 85% are singletons. The sample originates from a study of control samples from healthy donors and cancer patients. Trimming took off 3 bases at V and 3 bases at J, with 17 bases between the two ends. The germline CDR1 and CDR2 sequences are SEHNR and FQNEAQ (reference sequence). This CDR3 has 17 residues. Sample: blood. This TCR was sampled from a woman aged 40 to 49 in good health. This sequence joins TRBV7-9 and TRBJ2-2; perhaps TRBD2 as D (6 bases). CDR3 sequence reads: CASSFKTGDGDTGELFF. Written as DNA, the CDR3 is TGTGCCAGCAGCTTTAAGACGGGGGATGGCGACACCGGGGAGCTGTTTTTT.